The clone carrying this TCR beta chain was picked up a small number of times. Its antigen is unidentified. This entry comes from a study of cytomegalovirus exposure and HLA in healthy donors. Study-level points and caveats: Across donors, sequencing depth was assumed by presence/absence analyses to be roughly uniform. V- and J-gene trimming of TCR beta was linked (in a later analysis) to a missense DCLRE1C variant.

With 3 bases clipped from V and 6 bases from J, the junction kept 1 base outside the gene matches. CDR1 and CDR2 from the germline V gene are SGHNT and YENEEA. This CDR3 comprises 14 residues. 13 Jbeta primers and 60 Vbeta primers were used for the PCR. Profiled with immunoSEQ multiplex PCR; TCRdb holds only in-frame clones, not every one. The data hold fewer than 250,000 clones, with more than 75% observed a single time. J is TRBJ2-1 and V is TRBV11-3; 11 positions match TRBD2. The clonotype comes from a woman aged 25 to 39 in good health and CMV-seropositive. Sequencing was done on a sample of PBMCs. Here the CDR3 DNA reads TGTGCCAGCAGCTTGACTAGCGGGGTCAATGAGCAGTTCTTC. Translated: CASSLTSGVNEQFF. Full variable domain (missing parts from reference TRBV11-3 and TRBJ2-1): EAGVVQSPRYKIIEKKQPVAFWCNPISGHNTLYWYLQNLGQGPELLIRYENEEAVDDSQLPKDRFSAERLKGVDSTLKIQPAELGDSAVYLCASSLTSGVNEQFFGPGTRLTVL.